This T cell receptor beta chain was profiled in a study of blood T cell repertoires in COVID-19. This CDR3 spans 15 amino acids. Per the germline V gene, CDR1 is KGHSH and CDR2 is LQKENI. The V end was cut by 6 bases, the J end by 4 bases, with 18 bases between. Clones were read by immunoSEQ multiplex PCR, and TCRdb kept only the in-frame ones, dropping some. The table includes hundreds of thousands of clones, 70% to 90% detected once. V usage is TRBV18 and J usage is TRBJ1-2; a possible D gene is TRBD1 (5 bases). Sequencing was carried out using peripheral blood. The clonotype was recovered from a woman under 30 who had recovered from COVID-19. The CDR3 coding sequence is TGTGCCAGCTCGGCGGGGGAGGGTCGAGGCTATGGCTACACCTTC. Its translation: CASSAGEGRGYGYTF.